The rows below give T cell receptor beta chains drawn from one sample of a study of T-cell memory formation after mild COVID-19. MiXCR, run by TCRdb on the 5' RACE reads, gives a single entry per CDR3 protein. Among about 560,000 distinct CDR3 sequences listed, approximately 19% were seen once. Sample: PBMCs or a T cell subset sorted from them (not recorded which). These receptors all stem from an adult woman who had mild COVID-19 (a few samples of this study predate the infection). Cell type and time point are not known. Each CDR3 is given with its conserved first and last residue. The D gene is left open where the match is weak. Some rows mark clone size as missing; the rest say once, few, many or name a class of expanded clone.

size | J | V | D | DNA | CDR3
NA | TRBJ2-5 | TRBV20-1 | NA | TGCAGTGCTAGCGACACCGGGGGTGAGACCCAGTACTTC | CSASDTGGETQYF
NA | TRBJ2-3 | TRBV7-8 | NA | TGTGCCAGCAGCTTAGTGGGACCCGGGGGCTTTGGCACAGATACGCAGTATTTT | CASSLVGPGGFGTDTQYF
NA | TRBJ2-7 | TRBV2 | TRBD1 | TGTGCCAGCAAAAGACAGGGGTCCGCCTACGAGCAGTACTTC | CASKRQGSAYEQYF
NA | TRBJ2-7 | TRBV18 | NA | TGTGCCAGCTCACCGATGGGATCTCCCGAGCAGTACTTC | CASSPMGSPEQYF
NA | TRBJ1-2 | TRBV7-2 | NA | TGTGCCAGCAGCCCCCCAGTAAGGATCTTCTATGGCTACACCTTC | CASSPPVRIFYGYTF
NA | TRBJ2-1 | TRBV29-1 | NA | TGCAGCGTTGCGGGGGAGCAGTTCTTC | CSVAGEQFF
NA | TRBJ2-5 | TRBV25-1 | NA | TGTGCCAGCAGTGGGACCCCCTCAGCGACCCAGTACTTC | CASSGTPSATQYF
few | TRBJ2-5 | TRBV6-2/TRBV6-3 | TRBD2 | TGTGCCAGCAGTTACGCCCAACTAGCGGGGGCGGCGGGGACCCAGTACTTC | CASSYAQLAGAAGTQYF
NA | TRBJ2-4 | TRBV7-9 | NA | TGTGCCAGCAGGGAGGGCGGAACGGCCAAAAACATTCAGTACTTC | CASREGGTAKNIQYF
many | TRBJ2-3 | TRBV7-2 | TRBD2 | TGTGCCAGCAGCTTAGTGTCGGGAGGGCCCCCAGATACGCAGTATTTT | CASSLVSGGPPDTQYF
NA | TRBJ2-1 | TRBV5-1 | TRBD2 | TGCGCCAGCAGGGTGACTAGCGGGGGGAACAATGAGCAGTTCTTC | CASRVTSGGNNEQFF
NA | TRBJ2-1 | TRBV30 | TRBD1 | TGTGCCTGGACCGGGACAGGGTCCTACAATGAGCAGTTCTTC | CAWTGTGSYNEQFF
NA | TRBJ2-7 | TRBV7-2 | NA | TGTGCCAGCAGCTCCAGCCTCTTTTGGTCCTACGAGCAGTACTTC | CASSSSLFWSYEQYF
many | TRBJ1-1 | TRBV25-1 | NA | TGTGCCAGCAGTTCCCCCCCGGGGCAGGAAGCTTTCTTT | CASSSPPGQEAFF
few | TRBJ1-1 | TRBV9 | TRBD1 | TGTGCCAGCAGCGTAGATGGCAGGGGGAAAACTGAAGCTTTCTTT | CASSVDGRGKTEAFF
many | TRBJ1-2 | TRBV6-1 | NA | TGTGCCAGCAGTGAAAGGGGGGGAGCTAACTATGGCTACACCTTC | CASSERGGANYGYTF
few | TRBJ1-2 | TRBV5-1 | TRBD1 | TGCGCCAGCAGCGGCGGGACAGGCAACTATGGCTACACCTTC | CASSGGTGNYGYTF
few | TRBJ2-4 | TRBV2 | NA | TGTGCCAGCAGATTGACTGTTACTCTAGCCAAAAACATTCAGTACTTC | CASRLTVTLAKNIQYF
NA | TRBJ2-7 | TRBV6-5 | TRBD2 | TGTGCCAGCAGCACCGGCCCGGGACTAGGAGACGAGCAGTACTTC | CASSTGPGLGDEQYF
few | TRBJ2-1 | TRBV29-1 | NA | TGCAGCGTTGAAGATATGGGCTTGAAGGGAACCTACAATGAGCAGTTCTTC | CSVEDMGLKGTYNEQFF
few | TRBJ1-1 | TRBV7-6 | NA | TGTGCCAGCAGCCCAGGAACAGCGACTCCGAACACTGAAGCTTTCTTT | CASSPGTATPNTEAFF
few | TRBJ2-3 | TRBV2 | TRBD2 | TGTGCCAGCAGTGCCGGGACTAGCGAACGGTATTTT | CASSAGTSERYF
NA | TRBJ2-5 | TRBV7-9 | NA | TGTGCCAGCAGCTTAGGCAGACTGCCCCTCGACCAAGAGACCCAGTACTTC | CASSLGRLPLDQETQYF
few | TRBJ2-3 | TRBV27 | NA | TGTGCCAGCAGTTTTTTCTACGGAGATACGCAGTATTTT | CASSFFYGDTQYF
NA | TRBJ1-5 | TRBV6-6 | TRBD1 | TGTGCCAGCAGTAATCCCGGGACAGGGGTGGGGAGTCAGCCCCAGCATTTT | CASSNPGTGVGSQPQHF
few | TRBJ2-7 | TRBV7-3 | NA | TGTGCCAGCAGCCCTAAGCCAGGGGGGTACGAGCAGTACTTC | CASSPKPGGYEQYF
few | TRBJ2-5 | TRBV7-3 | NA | TGTGCCAGCAGCTTATCCTCAGAGGAGACCCAGTACTTC | CASSLSSEETQYF
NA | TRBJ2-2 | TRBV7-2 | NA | TGTGCCAGCAGAACCCCGGCTAGCACCGGGGAGCTGTTTTTT | CASRTPASTGELFF
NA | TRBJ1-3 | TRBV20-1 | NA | TGCAGTGCCTTCAGGGTTGGGGGTGGAAACACCATATATTTT | CSAFRVGGGNTIYF
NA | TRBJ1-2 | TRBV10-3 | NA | TGTGCCATCAGTGAGTCCCCAGGGACCATCTATGGCTACACCTTC | CAISESPGTIYGYTF
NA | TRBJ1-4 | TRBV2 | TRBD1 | TGTGCCAGCAGGGACAGGCCGGATGAAAAACTGTTTTTT | CASRDRPDEKLFF
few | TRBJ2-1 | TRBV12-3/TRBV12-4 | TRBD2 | TGTGCCAGCAGTAGACTAGCGGGAGTCGATGAGCAGTTCTTC | CASSRLAGVDEQFF
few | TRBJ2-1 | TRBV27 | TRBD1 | TGTGCCAGCAGTTTCGGACAGGGGGCTTACAATGAGCAGTTCTTC | CASSFGQGAYNEQFF
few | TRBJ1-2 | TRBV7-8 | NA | TGTGCCAGCAGCTTAAGGCCGAATCCTCATGGCTACACCTTC | CASSLRPNPHGYTF
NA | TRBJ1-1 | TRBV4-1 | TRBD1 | TGCGCCAGCAGCCAAATGCCAGGGGGTAACACTGAAGCTTTCTTT | CASSQMPGGNTEAFF
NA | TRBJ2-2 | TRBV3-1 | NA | TGTGCCAGCAGCACTCGTTGGACAGAAGCAGGGGAGCTGTTTTTT | CASSTRWTEAGELFF
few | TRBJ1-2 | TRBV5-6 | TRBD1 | TGTGCCAGCAGCTTGGACAGGGGAGATGGCTACACCTTC | CASSLDRGDGYTF
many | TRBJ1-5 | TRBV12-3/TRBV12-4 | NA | TGTGCCAGCAGTCTCGGTTTATCTCAGACGTATAGCAATCAGCCCCAGCATTTT | CASSLGLSQTYSNQPQHF
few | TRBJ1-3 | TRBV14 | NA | TGTGCCAGCAGCTACAGGGTATCCTCTGGAAACACCATATATTTT | CASSYRVSSGNTIYF
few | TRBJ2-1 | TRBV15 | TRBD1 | TGTGCCACCAGCAGAGATAAGGGACAGGGGATACACAATGAGCAGTTCTTC | CATSRDKGQGIHNEQFF
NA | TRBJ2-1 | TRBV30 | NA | TGTGCCTGGAGCCACGGACTTTTGGGGGAGGACTTCTTC | CAWSHGLLGEDFF
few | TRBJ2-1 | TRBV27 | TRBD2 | TGTGCCAGCAGTACAGGGACTAGCGGACTCAATGAGCAGTTCTTC | CASSTGTSGLNEQFF
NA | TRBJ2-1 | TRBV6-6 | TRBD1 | TGTGCCAGCAGTTACCAGGAGACCTTGGGACAGGGCGGGAAGGAAGCCTACAATGAGCAGTTCTTC | CASSYQETLGQGGKEAYNEQFF
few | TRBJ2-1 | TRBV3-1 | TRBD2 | TGTGCCAGCACCCTAGCGGGGGGGGACAATGAGCAGTTCTTC | CASTLAGGDNEQFF
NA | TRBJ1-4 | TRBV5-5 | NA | TGTGCCAGCGAGACCGGGATTGCAACTAATGAAAAACTGTTTTTT | CASETGIATNEKLFF
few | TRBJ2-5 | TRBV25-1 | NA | TGTGCCACCGGCTCCTGGCAACAGGGAGCGGAGACCCAGTACTTC | CATGSWQQGAETQYF
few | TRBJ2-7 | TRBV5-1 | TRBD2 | TGCGCCAGCAGCTTGGGACGCGTCTCGGGAGGCTCCTACGAGCAGTACTTC | CASSLGRVSGGSYEQYF
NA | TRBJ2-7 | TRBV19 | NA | TGTGCCAGTAGTATAACGGCAGGTCCCTACGAGCAGTACTTC | CASSITAGPYEQYF
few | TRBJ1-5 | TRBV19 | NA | TGTGCCAGTAGTATACCCCACGGTTCGTGGCAGGGATCCCTCTATAGCAATCAGCCCCAGCATTTT | CASSIPHGSWQGSLYSNQPQHF
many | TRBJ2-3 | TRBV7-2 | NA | TGTGCCAGCAGCTTTGGCGGGGGCACAGATACGCAGTATTTT | CASSFGGGTDTQYF
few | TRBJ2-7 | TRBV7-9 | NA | TGTGCCAGCAGCCTGCCGGCGGGGGCCTCTGGGTACGAGCAGTACTTC | CASSLPAGASGYEQYF
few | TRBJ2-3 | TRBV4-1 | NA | TGCGCCAGCAGCCACTCAGGGCAATCCACAGATACGCAGTATTTT | CASSHSGQSTDTQYF
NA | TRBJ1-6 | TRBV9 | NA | TGTGCCAGCAGCGTAGACGGGGGGCGCGATTCACCCCTCCACTTT | CASSVDGGRDSPLHF
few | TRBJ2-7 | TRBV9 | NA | TGTGCCAGCAGCGTCCGATCCGACAACTCCTACGAGCAGTACTTC | CASSVRSDNSYEQYF
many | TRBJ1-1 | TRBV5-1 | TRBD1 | TGCGCCAGCAGCACCGACCCAGGGGGTACGAACACTGAAGCTTTCTTT | CASSTDPGGTNTEAFF
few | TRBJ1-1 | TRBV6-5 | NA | TGTGCCAGCAGTCGAGGAGTAGGGGGTCGGACTGAAGCTTTCTTT | CASSRGVGGRTEAFF
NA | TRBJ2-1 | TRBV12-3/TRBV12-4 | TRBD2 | TGTGCCAGCAGTCCGAGGGTAGCGGGGGTCTCCTACAATGAGCAGTTCTTC | CASSPRVAGVSYNEQFF
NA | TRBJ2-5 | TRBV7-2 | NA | TGTGCCAGCAGCGTGGCGGGGTGGGAGACCCAGTACTTC | CASSVAGWETQYF
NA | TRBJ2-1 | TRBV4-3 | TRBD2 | TGCGCCAGCAGCCAAGATGTAGCGGGAGGGATCGAGCAGTTCTTC | CASSQDVAGGIEQFF